The sequence of this T cell receptor beta chain was determined in a study of a mutant IDH1 vaccine in newly diagnosed glioma. The study, taken as a whole, reports: The authors found pseudoprogression apparently unrelated to changes in top peripheral T cell clonotypes.

Trimming stripped 4 bases from V and 9 bases from J, with 13 bases between. CDR3 length: 13 residues. Germline CDR1 MNHEY, CDR2 SVGAGI. The repertoire was sequenced with immunoSEQ multiplex PCR; TCRdb's copy has only in-frame clones and lacks some. The sample records 73,000 or so clones, roughly 83% being singletons. The sample holds one count of this clone. Antigen specificity is unknown. Described time point: week 35, safety follow-up. It was 300 ug of mutant IDH1 20-mer peptide that made up each vaccine dose, given with topical imiquimod. Every donor had a new WHO grade 3 or 4 astrocytoma that was IDH1-mutant, with loss of nuclear ATRX.

This TCR came from a man in his late teens or twenties with glioma. The starting material was PBMCs, obtained from a glioma patient whose treatment included an IDH1 peptide vaccine. The V gene is TRBV6-5, the J gene TRBJ1-5; D is undetermined. The CDR3: CASSFGEGGPQHF. As DNA, the CDR3 is TGTGCCAGCAGTTTCGGTGAAGGTGGGCCCCAGCATTTT.